A single sample gave rise to the 21 T cell receptor beta chains below, sequenced in a study of regulatory T cells in long-lasting Graves disease. Libraries of TCR beta came from iRepertoire HTBI primers plus Arm-PCR of CDR3 regions. TCRdb re-derived calls from the multiplex PCR reads in MiXCR, one entry per CDR3 protein. The sample contains more than 300,000 distinct CDR3 sequences, 15% of which appear only once. Time point in this sample: newly diagnosed GD, antithyroid drugs for less than 3 months. From RNA extracted from PBMCs, the TCR library was made. Sequenced material: peripheral blood mononuclear cells (PBMCs), taken at new diagnosis, from a patient treated with antithyroid drugs. The receptor source for this set is a female donor with Graves disease.

Worth noting for this clonotype: At one end the junction does not follow the germline gene, possibly because of a read error. The rearrangement links TRBV7-9 to TRBJ1-1; maybe TRBD1 (6 bases). Per germline, CDR1 SEHNR and CDR2 FQNEAQ (reference sequence). There are 12 residues in the CDR3. Written as DNA, the CDR3 is TGTGCCGGCAGTCCTAGGGGGACTGAAGCTTTCTTT. Protein: CAGSPRGTEAFF.

The chain uses TRBV28 and TRBJ2-5, with 10 bases that match TRBD1. Germline trimming cut 7 bases from V and 5 bases from J; bases unmatched to any gene: 7. The germline gives CDR1 MDHEN, CDR2 SYDVKM. This CDR3 comprises 14 residues. CDR3 nucleotide sequence: TGTGCCAGCACCGAGACAGGGGGCGGCGAGACCCAGTACTTC. Translated: CASTETGGGETQYF.

This clonotype was detected many times. The gene calls are TRBV20-1 and TRBJ1-4; 7 bases are a match to TRBD1. Germline V CDR1 and CDR2: DFQATT, SNEGSKA (reference sequence). This CDR3 comprises 15 residues. Trimming cost V 0 bases and J 2 bases; bases outside gene matches: 3. The CDR3: CSARDDRATNEKLFF. DNA for the CDR3: TGCAGTGCTAGAGATGACAGGGCCACTAATGAAAAACTGTTTTTT.

This clonotype was seen many times. V and J are TRBV18 and TRBJ2-3; no clear D. The germline V and J ends were trimmed by 6 bases and 3 bases, with 13 bases remaining between them. There are 14 residues in the CDR3. Per the germline V gene, CDR1 is KGHSH and CDR2 is LQKENI. The CDR3 sequence is CASSPNHETDTQYF. The CDR3 DNA follows: TGTGCCAGCTCCCCAAACCACGAGACAGATACGCAGTATTTT. Filled out from reference TRBV18 and TRBJ2-3, the complete variable domain reads NAGVMQNPRHLVRRRGQEARLRCSPMKGHSHVYWYRQLPEEGLKFMVYLQKENIIDESGMPKERFSAEFPKEGPSILRIQQVVRGDSAAYFCASSPNHETDTQYFGPGTRLTVL.

The table lists this clonotype with many counts. The V gene is TRBV11-2, the J gene TRBJ2-5; TRBD2 matches 10 bases. J gave up 1 base and V 5 bases, and 4 bases lay outside the gene matches. The CDR3 is 15 amino acids. The germline gives CDR1 SGHAT, CDR2 FQNNGV. CDR3 sequence (DNA): TGTGCCAGCAGCGGACTAGCGGTGACCCAAGAGACCCAGTACTTC. This codes for CASSGLAVTQETQYF.

The rearrangement links TRBV7-6 to TRBJ2-3, with D perhaps TRBD1 or TRBD2 (6 bases each). CDR3 length: 16 amino acids. Per the germline V gene, CDR1 is SGHVS and CDR2 is FNYEAQ. Trimming took 0 bases from V and 4 from J, leaving 14 bases between them. The CDR3: CASSLASPGGPDTQYF. DNA for the CDR3: TGTGCCAGCAGCTTAGCTTCCCCTGGGGGGCCAGATACGCAGTATTTT.

This chain's CDR3 is CASSPAGGDEKLFF. The CDR3 DNA is TGTGCCAGCTCACCGGCGGGGGGCGATGAAAAACTGTTTTTT. This chain joins TRBV18 and TRBJ1-4; tentative D call: TRBD1 (6 bases). Germline assignment: CDR1 KGHSH and CDR2 LQKENI. This CDR3 is built from 14 residues. V dropped 3 bases and J dropped 6 bases, with 11 bases sitting between them. Full variable domain (outside the CDR3, taken from reference TRBV18 and TRBJ1-4): NAGVMQNPRHLVRRRGQEARLRCSPMKGHSHVYWYRQLPEEGLKFMVYLQKENIIDESGMPKERFSAEFPKEGPSILRIQQVVRGDSAAYFCASSPAGGDEKLFFGSGTQLSVL.

This clonotype has ten or more counts. This rearrangement joins TRBV6-2 or TRBV6-3 to TRBJ2-1, with D hard to call. This CDR3 region has 13 residues. Germline V gene sequence: CDR1 MNHEY, CDR2 SVGEGT. The germline V and J ends were trimmed by 1 base and 4 bases, with 5 bases remaining between them. Written as DNA, the CDR3 is TGTGCCAGCAGTTACTTAGGTTACAATGAGCAGTTCTTC. Translation gives CASSYLGYNEQFF.

This clonotype showed up many times. The rearrangement joins TRBV12-5 to TRBJ2-7; 7 bases are a match to TRBD2. CDR1 LGHNT and CDR2 FRNRAP come from the germline V gene. CDR3 length equals 19 residues. The junction had 26 bases not matched to a gene; V was cut back by 6 bases and J by 6 bases. The CDR3 is CASGRGTGLSLAGAREQYF. CDR3 DNA sequence: TGTGCTAGTGGCAGAGGGACGGGACTATCCTTGGCGGGAGCTCGCGAGCAGTACTTC.

The chain uses TRBV3-1 and TRBJ2-7, with 11 positions matching TRBD2. The CDR3 consists of 17 residues. Per germline, CDR1 LGHDT and CDR2 YNNKEL (reference sequence). V dropped 1 base and J dropped 5; count of bases not matched to a gene: 10. CDR3 protein: CASSQAPTTSGANEQYF. CDR3 sequence (DNA): TGTGCCAGCAGCCAAGCTCCTACGACTAGCGGGGCTAACGAGCAGTACTTC.

This clonotype has a handful of counts. The genes are TRBV19 and TRBJ1-6, with a possible D match to TRBD1 (5 bases). V gave up 6 bases and J gave up 8 bases, with 14 bases separating them. Germline V gene sequence: CDR1 LNHDA, CDR2 SQIVND (reference sequence). CDR3 length equals 14 residues. CDR3 DNA: TGTGCCAGTAGCACCTCATCGGGGGATTCACCCCTCCACTTT. Its protein is CASSTSSGDSPLHF. Complete variable domain (other parts from reference TRBV19 and TRBJ1-6): DGGITQSPKYLFRKEGQNVTLSCEQNLNHDAMYWYRQDPGQGLRLIYYSQIVNDFQKGDIAEGYSVSREKKESFPLTVTSAQKNPTAFYLCASSTSSGDSPLHFGNGTRLTVT.

This clonotype was counted only a few times. The chain couples TRBV20-1 to TRBJ2-3, with TRBD2 matching over 8 bases. J gave up 3 bases and V 5 bases, and 10 bases lay outside the gene matches. Per the germline V gene, CDR1 is DFQATT and CDR2 is SNEGSKA (reference sequence). The CDR3 runs to 15 residues. CDR3 coding DNA: TGCAGTGCTTACGAAACCGGGACTAGAACAGATACGCAGTATTTT. Translating it yields CSAYETGTRTDTQYF.

This clonotype has a handful of counts. This chain joins TRBV10-3 and TRBJ2-1; 8 nucleotides agree with TRBD1. The germline V gene has CDR1 ENHRY and CDR2 SYGVKD. This CDR3 contains 16 residues. With 0 bases clipped from V and 5 bases from J, the junction kept 6 bases outside the gene matches. CDR3 bases: TGTGCCATCAGTGAGTCGAGGACAGGGCGAAACAATGAGCAGTTCTTC. Protein: CAISESRTGRNNEQFF.

The chain is built from TRBV27 and TRBJ1-1; D uncertain. The germline V gene encodes CDR1 MNHEY and CDR2 SMNVEV (reference sequence). There are 14 residues in the CDR3. Trimming stripped 5 bases from V and 5 bases from J, with 15 bases between. Here the CDR3 reads CASSLGWVGTEAFF. The CDR3 DNA reads as TGTGCCAGCAGTCTCGGGTGGGTTGGGACTGAAGCTTTCTTT.

Ten or more counts support this clonotype. The V call is TRBV6-5, the J call TRBJ1-1; TRBD1 is a possible D gene (6 bases). Germline CDR1 MNHEY, CDR2 SVGAGI. Trimming left V 0 bases short and J 5 bases short, with 13 bases between. CDR3 length equals 15 residues. CDR3 protein: CASSYSGARGTEAFF. For the CDR3, the DNA is TGTGCCAGCAGTTACTCGGGGGCCCGGGGAACTGAAGCTTTCTTT.

This clonotype came up many times. A read error may account for a junction end that differs from germline. The chain recombines TRBV28 with TRBJ2-7; 7 bases align to TRBD1. The CDR3 consists of 11 residues. Germline V gives CDR1 MDHEN, CDR2 SYDVKM. The CDR3 reads CASSTTDRVDF. CDR3 DNA: TGTGCCAGCAGCACCACCGACAGGGTTGATTTC.

This chain links TRBV24-1 with TRBJ2-3; 9 bases map to TRBD1. Germline V gene sequence: CDR1 KGHDR, CDR2 SFDVKD. The V segment lost 6 bases and the J segment 4 bases; nucleotides outside the gene matches: 10. The CDR3 is 16 residues long. The CDR3 is CATSTTGTGRPDTQYF. The DNA for the CDR3 is TGTGCCACCAGTACTACCGGGACAGGGAGGCCAGATACGCAGTATTTT.

In this sample, this clonotype turned up many times. The chain links TRBV7-3 to TRBJ1-2; maybe TRBD1 (5 bases). This CDR3 is 13 amino acids long. V was cut by 4 bases and J by 8 bases, with 14 bases left in between. Germline-derived CDR1 and CDR2 are SGHTA and FQGTGA. DNA for the CDR3: TGTGCCAGCAGCTCCCCGGGACGCCGGGGCTACACCTTC. As protein: CASSSPGRRGYTF.

This clonotype has a count of ten or more. One junction end disagrees with the germline gene, perhaps due to a read error. This sequence joins TRBV3-1 and TRBJ1-2, with unresolved D. The CDR3 runs to 12 residues. Germline V gene data show CDR1 as LGHDT and CDR2 as YNNKEL (reference sequence). CDR3 sequence (DNA): TGTGCCAGCAGCCAAGATAACAATGGCTACACCTTC. The encoded protein is CASSQDNNGYTF.

This clonotype has at least ten counts. V gene TRBV20-1 combines with J gene TRBJ1-1, with 8 bases aligning to TRBD1. CDR3 length: 16 residues. Germline loops: CDR1 DFQATT, CDR2 SNEGSKA (reference sequence). V gave up 0 bases and J gave up 0 bases; unmatched junction bases: 6. CDR3 region: CSARDVTGALNTEAFF. In nucleotides, the CDR3 is TGCAGTGCTAGAGATGTGACAGGGGCGTTGAACACTGAAGCTTTCTTT.

This chain uses TRBV6-4 with TRBJ2-4, with 7 nucleotides matching TRBD1. Germline loops: CDR1 MRHNA, CDR2 SNTAGT. The ends lost 5 bases at V and 0 bases at J; junction bases unmatched: 7. This CDR3 is built from 16 residues. CDR3 DNA sequence: TGTGCCAGCAGTTTGGAAGGGGGCTCAGCCAAAAACATTCAGTACTTC. Translating it yields CASSLEGGSAKNIQYF.